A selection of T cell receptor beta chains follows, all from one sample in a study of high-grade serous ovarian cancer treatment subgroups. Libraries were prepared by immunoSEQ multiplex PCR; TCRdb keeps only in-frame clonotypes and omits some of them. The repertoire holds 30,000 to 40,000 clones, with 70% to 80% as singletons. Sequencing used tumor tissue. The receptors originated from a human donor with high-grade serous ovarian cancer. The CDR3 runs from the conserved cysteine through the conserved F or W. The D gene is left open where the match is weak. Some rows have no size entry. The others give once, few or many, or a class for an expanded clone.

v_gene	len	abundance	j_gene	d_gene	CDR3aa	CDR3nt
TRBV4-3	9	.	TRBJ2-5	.	CAGGPAPHF	TGCGCCGGGGGCCCCGCTCCCCACTTC
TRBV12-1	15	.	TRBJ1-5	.	CASSSIRGRNQPQHF	TGTGCCAGCAGCTCAATCCGGGGCCGCAATCAGCCCCAGCATTTT
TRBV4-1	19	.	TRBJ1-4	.	CASSLMGGTRRRENEKLFF	TGCGCCAGCAGCCTTATGGGGGGGACGAGGAGACGGGAGAATGAAAAACTGTTTTTT
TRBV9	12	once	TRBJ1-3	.	CASSAAANTIYF	TGTGCCAGCAGCGCTGCCGCGAACACCATATATTTT
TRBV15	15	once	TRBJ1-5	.	CATSQGSYSNQPQHF	TGTGCCACCAGCCAAGGGAGTTATAGCAATCAGCCCCAGCATTTT
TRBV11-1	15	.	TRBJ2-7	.	CASSPDSTAGYEQYF	TGTGCCAGCAGTCCGGACTCGACGGCCGGCTACGAGCAGTACTTC
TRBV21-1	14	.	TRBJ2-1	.	CASSGTGDYNEQFF	TGTGCCAGCAGCGGGACAGGGGACTACAATGAGCAGTTCTTC
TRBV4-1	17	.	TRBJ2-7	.	CASSQQGSGLGFYEQYF	TGCGCCAGCAGCCAGCAGGGTTCAGGCCTCGGATTCTACGAGCAGTACTTC
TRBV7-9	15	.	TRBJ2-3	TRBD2	CASSPSSGLGDTQYF	TGTGCCAGCAGCCCTTCTAGCGGGTTGGGTGATACGCAGTATTTT
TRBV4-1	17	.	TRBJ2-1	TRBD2	CASSQAGGGRVGHEQFF	TGCGCCAGCAGCCAGGCTGGGGGGGGAAGAGTTGGGCATGAGCAGTTCTTC
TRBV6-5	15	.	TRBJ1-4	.	CASSYRGATNEKLFF	TGTGCCAGCAGTTATCGGGGGGCAACTAATGAAAAACTGTTTTTT
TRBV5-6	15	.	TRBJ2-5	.	CASSLGRSGQETQYF	TGTGCCAGCAGCTTGGGTAGGTCAGGACAAGAGACCCAGTACTTC
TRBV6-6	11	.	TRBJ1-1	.	CASSSSREAFF	TGTGCCAGCAGTTCGAGCAGGGAGGCTTTCTTT
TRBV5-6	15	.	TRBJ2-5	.	CASSLGVTREETQYF	TGTGCCAGCAGCTTGGGTGTTACCCGGGAAGAGACCCAGTACTTC
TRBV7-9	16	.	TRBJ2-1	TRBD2	CASSLFSGSSYNEQFF	TGTGCCAGCAGCTTATTTAGCGGGAGCTCCTACAATGAGCAGTTCTTC
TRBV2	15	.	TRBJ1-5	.	CASSGNLISNQPQHF	TGTGCCAGCAGTGGAAATTTGATTAGCAATCAGCCCCAGCATTTT
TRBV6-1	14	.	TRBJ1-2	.	CASSDGWIPNGYTF	TGTGCCAGCAGTGATGGGTGGATTCCTAATGGCTACACCTTC
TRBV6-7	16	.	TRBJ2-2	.	CASSYSDRLNTGELFF	TGTGCCAGCAGTTACTCCGACAGGCTGAACACCGGGGAGCTGTTTTTT
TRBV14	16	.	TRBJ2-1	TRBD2	CASSRVLAGGPFEQFF	TGTGCCAGCAGCCGAGTGTTAGCGGGAGGGCCGTTTGAGCAGTTCTTC
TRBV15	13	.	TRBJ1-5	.	CATSRVERQPQHF	TGTGCCACCAGCAGAGTGGAGAGGCAGCCCCAGCATTTT
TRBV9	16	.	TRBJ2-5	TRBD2	CASSVGGSGSRETQYF	TGTGCCAGCAGCGTAGGGGGTAGCGGGAGTCGGGAGACCCAGTACTTC
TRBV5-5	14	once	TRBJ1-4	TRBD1	CASSLGTGEEKLFF	TGTGCCAGCAGCCTCGGGACAGGGGAGGAAAAACTGTTTTTT